This T cell receptor beta chain was recovered during a study of shared T cell receptors in the human thymus. Repertoires were generated with immunoSEQ multiplex PCR, while TCRdb's copy carries only in-frame clones and drops some. The sample yields roughly 500,000 clones, around 78% seen once. Losses at the gene ends were 0 bases for V and 4 bases for J; bases not matched to a gene: 9. CDR1 and CDR2 from the germline V gene are MGHRA and YSYEKL. CDR3 length: 17 residues. The data also belong to a second study, concerning human thymus T cells. That paper notes: V and J genes seemed to be used with bias in thymic and blood repertoires.

This clonotype originated in a boy under two years old with a congenital heart defect. Sequencing was carried out using thymocytes. The chain uses TRBV4-1 and TRBJ2-5, with TRBD2 matching 9 bases. CDR3 region: CASSQDIWASGTETQYF. The CDR3 bases are TGCGCCAGCAGCCAAGATATATGGGCTAGCGGGACAGAGACCCAGTACTTC.